Listed below are T cell receptor beta chains from one sample, sequenced in a study of ipilimumab plus nivolumab after autologous stem cell transplantation. Libraries were prepared by immunoSEQ multiplex PCR; TCRdb keeps only in-frame clonotypes and omits some of them. The table records tens of thousands of clones, 75% to 85% of them present only once. The sample was PBMCs, taken in a trial of ipilimumab plus nivolumab as post-transplant consolidation. The receptors originated from a male donor with diffuse large B-cell lymphoma. Both conserved end residues are part of each CDR3. D genes are given only for firm matches. Size tells how often a clone was seen (once, few, many) or the class of an expanded clone, and some rows leave it out.

>TRBV18|TRBJ2-5|TRBD2|NA
CASSRAGVRETQYF
TGTGCCAGCTCACGTGCGGGGGTCCGAGAGACCCAGTACTTC
>TRBV7-2|TRBJ2-7|TRBD1|NA
CASSLGTGVYEQYF
TGTGCCAGCAGCTTAGGGACAGGGGTGTACGAGCAGTACTTC
>TRBV9|TRBJ1-3|TRBD1|NA
CASSLIGGTGGPGNTIYF
TGTGCCAGCAGCCTCATCGGGGGGACAGGGGGACCAGGAAACACCATATATTTT
>TRBV19|TRBJ1-2|NA|NA
CASSWPGTYGYTF
TGTGCCAGTAGTTGGCCAGGGACCTATGGCTACACCTTC
>TRBV5-4|TRBJ1-4|TRBD1|NA
CASSDRAEEKLFF
TGTGCCAGCAGTGACAGGGCGGAAGAAAAACTGTTTTTT
>TRBV14|TRBJ1-1|TRBD1|NA
CASSSDHRGRMNTEAFF
TGTGCCAGCAGCTCGGACCACAGGGGACGGATGAACACTGAAGCTTTCTTT
>TRBV5-5|TRBJ2-7|TRBD1|NA
CASSFGQGKMSEQYF
TGTGCCAGCAGCTTCGGACAGGGGAAAATGAGTGAGCAGTACTTC
>TRBV5-4|TRBJ1-6|NA|NA
CASSLAGRVNSPLHF
TGTGCCAGCAGCTTGGCAGGGCGGGTTAATTCACCCCTCCACTTT
>TRBV5-6|TRBJ1-2|NA|NA
CASSLVSVKYGYTF
TGTGCCAGCAGCTTGGTGTCAGTCAAATATGGCTACACCTTC
>TRBV19|TRBJ1-4|NA|NA
CASSGAWTRTGEKLFF
TGTGCCAGTAGCGGGGCCTGGACACGAACGGGGGAAAAACTGTTTTTT
>TRBV29-1|TRBJ2-2|TRBD2|NA
CSVPGGGNTGELFF
TGCAGCGTACCGGGGGGGGGAAACACCGGGGAGCTGTTTTTT
>TRBV18|TRBJ2-7|NA|few
CASSRESGNEQYF
TGTGCCAGCTCACGGGAAAGTGGAAACGAGCAGTACTTC
>TRBV6-1|TRBJ1-5|NA|NA
CASSEGVNQPQHF
TGTGCCAGCAGTGAGGGAGTCAATCAGCCCCAGCATTTT
>TRBV19|TRBJ1-4|NA|NA
CASTRTATNEKLFF
TGTGCCAGTACCAGGACAGCAACTAATGAAAAACTGTTTTTT
>TRBV11-2|TRBJ1-2|TRBD1|NA
CASSWHRDRRYGYTF
TGTGCCAGCAGCTGGCACCGGGACAGACGATATGGCTACACCTTC
>TRBV6-5|TRBJ2-7|TRBD1|NA
CASSYPGQGAREQYF
TGTGCCAGCAGTTACCCCGGACAGGGGGCGCGGGAGCAGTACTTC
>TRBV18|TRBJ1-6|TRBD1|NA
CASSPGQGGILSPLHF
TGTGCCAGCTCACCAGGGCAGGGGGGAATCTTGTCACCCCTCCACTTT
>TRBV7-2|TRBJ2-5|NA|once
CASSPPLRGTQYF
TGTGCCAGCAGCCCACCCTTGCGGGGGACCCAGTACTTC
>TRBV4-1|TRBJ2-7|TRBD2|NA
CASSQGTSGDYEQYF
TGCGCCAGCAGCCAAGGGACTAGCGGGGACTACGAGCAGTACTTC
>TRBV30|TRBJ2-7|NA|once
CAWSVRRDEQYF
TGTGCCTGGAGTGTACGGAGGGACGAGCAGTACTTC
>TRBV5-1|TRBJ2-3|TRBD1|NA
CASGRQGISTDTQYF
TGCGCCAGCGGTAGACAGGGGATAAGCACAGATACGCAGTATTTT